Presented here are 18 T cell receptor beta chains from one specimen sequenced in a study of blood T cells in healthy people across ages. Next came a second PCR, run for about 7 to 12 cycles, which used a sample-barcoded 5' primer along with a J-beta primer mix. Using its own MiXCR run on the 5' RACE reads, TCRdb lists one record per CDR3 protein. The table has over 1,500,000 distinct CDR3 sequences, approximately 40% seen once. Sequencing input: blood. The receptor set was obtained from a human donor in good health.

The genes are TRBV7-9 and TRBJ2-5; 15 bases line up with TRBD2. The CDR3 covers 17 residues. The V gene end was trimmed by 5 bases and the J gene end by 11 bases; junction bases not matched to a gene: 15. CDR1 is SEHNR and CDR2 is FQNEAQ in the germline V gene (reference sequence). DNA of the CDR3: TGTGCCAGCAGCCGGACTAGCGGGGGGGCTGTATACAATGAGCAGTACTTC. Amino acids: CASSRTSGGAVYNEQYF.

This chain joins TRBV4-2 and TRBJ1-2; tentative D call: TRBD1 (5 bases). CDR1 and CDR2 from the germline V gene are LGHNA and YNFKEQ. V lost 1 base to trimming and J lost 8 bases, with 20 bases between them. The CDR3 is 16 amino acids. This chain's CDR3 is CASSQGYPGRRQGYTF. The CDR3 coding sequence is TGTGCCAGCAGCCAAGGTTATCCGGGGCGCCGGCAAGGCTACACCTTC.

The DNA of the CDR3 is TGCAGTGCATCTATCCGAGGGGGCCGAGGAGAGACCCAGTACTTC. Translating it yields CSASIRGGRGETQYF. The chain couples TRBV20-1 to TRBJ2-5; 7 nucleotides match TRBD1. Germline CDR1 and CDR2: DFQATT and SNEGSKA (reference sequence). Germline trimming cut 6 bases from V and 4 bases from J; bases unmatched to any gene: 14. The CDR3 runs 15 residues.

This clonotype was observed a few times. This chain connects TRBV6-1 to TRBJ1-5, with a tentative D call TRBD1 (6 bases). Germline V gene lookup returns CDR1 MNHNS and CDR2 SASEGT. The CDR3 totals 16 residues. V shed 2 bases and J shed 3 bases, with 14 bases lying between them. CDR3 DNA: TGTGCCAGCAGTGAACAGGGGAGGATTCACAATCAGCCCCAGCATTTT. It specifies CASSEQGRIHNQPQHF.

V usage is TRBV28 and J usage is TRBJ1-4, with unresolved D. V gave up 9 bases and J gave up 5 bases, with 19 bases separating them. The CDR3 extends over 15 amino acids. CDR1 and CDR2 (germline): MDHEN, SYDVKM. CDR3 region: CASSQVGRSNEKLFF. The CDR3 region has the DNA TGTGCCAGTTCCCAGGTGGGGAGGTCGAATGAAAAACTGTTTTTT.

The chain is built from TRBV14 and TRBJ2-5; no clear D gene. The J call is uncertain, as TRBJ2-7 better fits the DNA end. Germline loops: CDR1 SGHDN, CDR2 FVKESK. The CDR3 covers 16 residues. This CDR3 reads CASSQARHTGRYEQYF. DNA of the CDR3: TGTGCCAGCAGCCAAGCTCGACATACTGGGCGGTACGAGCAGTACTTC.

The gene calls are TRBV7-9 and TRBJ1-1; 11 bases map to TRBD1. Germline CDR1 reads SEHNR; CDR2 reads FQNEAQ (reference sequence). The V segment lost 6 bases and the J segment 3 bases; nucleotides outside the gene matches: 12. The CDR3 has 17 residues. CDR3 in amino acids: CASRPPDRGLGYTEAFF. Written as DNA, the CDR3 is TGTGCCAGCAGGCCCCCGGACAGGGGGCTTGGGTACACTGAAGCTTTCTTT.

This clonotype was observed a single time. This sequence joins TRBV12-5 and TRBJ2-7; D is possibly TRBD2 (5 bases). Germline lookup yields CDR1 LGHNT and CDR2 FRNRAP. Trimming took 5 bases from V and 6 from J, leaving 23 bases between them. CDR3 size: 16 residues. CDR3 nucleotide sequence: TGTGCTAGTGGTCCACGAAGAGGAGGAGCCCCAGGCGAGCAGTACTTC. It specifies CASGPRRGGAPGEQYF. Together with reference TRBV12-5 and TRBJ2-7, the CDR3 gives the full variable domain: DARVTQTPRHKVTEMGQEVTMRCQPILGHNTVFWYRQTMMQGLELLAYFRNRAPLDDSGMPKDRFSAEMPDATLATLKIQPSEPRDSAVYFCASGPRRGGAPGEQYFGPGTRLTVT.

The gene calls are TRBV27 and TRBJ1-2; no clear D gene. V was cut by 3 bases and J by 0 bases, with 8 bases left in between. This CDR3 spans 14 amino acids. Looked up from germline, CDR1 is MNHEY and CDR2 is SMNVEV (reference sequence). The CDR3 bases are TGTGCCAGCAGTTTGAGGGTACCTAACTATGGCTACACCTTC. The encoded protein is CASSLRVPNYGYTF.

DNA of the CDR3: TGTGCCAGCAGTGAATTTAGGCGGGTCCCCTACGAGCAGTACTTC. This encodes CASSEFRRVPYEQYF. This sequence joins TRBV6-1 and TRBJ2-7, with D possibly matching TRBD2 (5 bases). Germline V lookup: CDR1 MNHNS, CDR2 SASEGT. The V and J ends lost 2 bases and 2 bases respectively, with 13 bases between them. CDR3 length equals 15 residues.

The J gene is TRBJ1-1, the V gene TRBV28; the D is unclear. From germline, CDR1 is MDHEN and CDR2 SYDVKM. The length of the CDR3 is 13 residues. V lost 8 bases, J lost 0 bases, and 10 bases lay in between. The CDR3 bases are TGTGCCAGCCAGGATCGCTTGAACACTGAAGCTTTCTTT. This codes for CASQDRLNTEAFF.

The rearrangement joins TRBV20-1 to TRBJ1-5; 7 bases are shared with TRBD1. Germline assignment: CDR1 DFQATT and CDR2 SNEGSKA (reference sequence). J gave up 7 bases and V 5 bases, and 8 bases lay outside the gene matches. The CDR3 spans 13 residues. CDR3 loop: CSAGRQGDQPQHF. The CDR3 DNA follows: TGCAGTGCTGGAAGACAGGGTGACCAGCCCCAGCATTTT.

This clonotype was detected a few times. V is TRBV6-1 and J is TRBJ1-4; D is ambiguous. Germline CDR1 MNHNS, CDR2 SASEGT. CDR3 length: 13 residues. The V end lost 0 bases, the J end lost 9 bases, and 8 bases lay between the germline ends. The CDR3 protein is CASSEASAKKLFF. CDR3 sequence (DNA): TGTGCCAGCAGTGAAGCATCTGCTAAAAAACTGTTTTTT.

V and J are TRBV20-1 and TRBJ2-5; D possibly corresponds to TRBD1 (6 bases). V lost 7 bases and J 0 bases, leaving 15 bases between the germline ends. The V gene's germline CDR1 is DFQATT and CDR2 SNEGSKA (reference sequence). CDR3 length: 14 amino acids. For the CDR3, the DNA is TGCAGTGTAAGGGGGACCGGAGACCAAGAGACCCAGTACTTC. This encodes CSVRGTGDQETQYF.

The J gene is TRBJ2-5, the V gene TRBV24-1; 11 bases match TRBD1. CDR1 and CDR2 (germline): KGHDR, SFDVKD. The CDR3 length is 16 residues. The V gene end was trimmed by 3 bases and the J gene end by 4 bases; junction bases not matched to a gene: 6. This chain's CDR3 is CATSDPGTGGGETQYF. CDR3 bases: TGTGCCACCAGTGATCCCGGGACAGGGGGAGGAGAGACCCAGTACTTC.

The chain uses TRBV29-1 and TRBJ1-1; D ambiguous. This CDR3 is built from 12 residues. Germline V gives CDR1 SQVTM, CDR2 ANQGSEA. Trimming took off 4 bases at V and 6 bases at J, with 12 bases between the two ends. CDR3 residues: CSVAGPGAEAFF. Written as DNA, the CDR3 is TGCAGCGTTGCCGGACCCGGGGCTGAAGCTTTCTTT.

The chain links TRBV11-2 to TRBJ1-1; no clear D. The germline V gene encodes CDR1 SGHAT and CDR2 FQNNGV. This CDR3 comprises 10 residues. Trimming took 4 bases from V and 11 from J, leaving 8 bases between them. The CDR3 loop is CASSSQVAFF. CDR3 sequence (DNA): TGTGCCAGCAGCTCGCAAGTGGCTTTCTTT.

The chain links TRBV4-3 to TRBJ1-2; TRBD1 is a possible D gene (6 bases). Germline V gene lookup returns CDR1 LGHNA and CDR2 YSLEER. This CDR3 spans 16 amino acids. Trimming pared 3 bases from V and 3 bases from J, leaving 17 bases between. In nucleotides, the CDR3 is TGCGCCAGCAGCCACCCGAGCGGCAGGGGCGACTATGGCTACACCTTC. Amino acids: CASSHPSGRGDYGYTF.